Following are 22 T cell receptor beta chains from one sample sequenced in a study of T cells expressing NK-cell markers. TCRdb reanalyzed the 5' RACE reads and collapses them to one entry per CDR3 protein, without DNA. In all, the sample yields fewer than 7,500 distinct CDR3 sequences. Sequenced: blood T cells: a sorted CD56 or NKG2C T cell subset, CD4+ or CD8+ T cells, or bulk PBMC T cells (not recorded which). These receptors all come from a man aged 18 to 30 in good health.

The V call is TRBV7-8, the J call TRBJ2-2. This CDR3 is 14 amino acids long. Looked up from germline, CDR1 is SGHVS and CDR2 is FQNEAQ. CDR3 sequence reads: CASSLIRGTGELFF.

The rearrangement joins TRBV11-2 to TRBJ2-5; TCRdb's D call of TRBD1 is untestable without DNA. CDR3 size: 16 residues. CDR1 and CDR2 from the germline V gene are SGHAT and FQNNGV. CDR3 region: CASSLPRDPRGETQYF.

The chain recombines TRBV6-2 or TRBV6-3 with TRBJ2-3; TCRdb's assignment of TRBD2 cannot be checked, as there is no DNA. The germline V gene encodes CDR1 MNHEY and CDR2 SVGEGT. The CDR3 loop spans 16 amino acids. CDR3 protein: CASSYSSGRGADTQYF.

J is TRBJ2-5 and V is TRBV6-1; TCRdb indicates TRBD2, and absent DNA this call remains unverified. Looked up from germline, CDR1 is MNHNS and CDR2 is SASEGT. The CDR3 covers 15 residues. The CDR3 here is CASSEAAGAQETQYF.

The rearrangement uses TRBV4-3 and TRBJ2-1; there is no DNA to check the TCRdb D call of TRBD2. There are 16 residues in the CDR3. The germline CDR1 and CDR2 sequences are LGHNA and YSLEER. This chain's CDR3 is CASSQEGLAGGNEQFF.

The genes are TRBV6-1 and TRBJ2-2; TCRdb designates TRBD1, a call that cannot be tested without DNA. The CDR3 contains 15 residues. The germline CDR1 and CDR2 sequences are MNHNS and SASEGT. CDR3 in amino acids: CASSEGTGDTGELFF.

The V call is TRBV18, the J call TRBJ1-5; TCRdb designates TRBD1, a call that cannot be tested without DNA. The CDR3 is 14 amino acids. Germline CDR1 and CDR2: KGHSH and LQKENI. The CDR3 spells CASSPGGDRQPQHF. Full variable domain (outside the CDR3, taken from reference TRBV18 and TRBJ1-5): NAGVMQNPRHLVRRRGQEARLRCSPMKGHSHVYWYRQLPEEGLKFMVYLQKENIIDESGMPKERFSAEFPKEGPSILRIQQVVRGDSAAYFCASSPGGDRQPQHFGDGTRLSIL.

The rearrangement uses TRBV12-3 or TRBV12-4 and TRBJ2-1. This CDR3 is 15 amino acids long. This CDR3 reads CASSFRTSYWDEQFF.

CDR3 region: CASWAGTGYNEQFF. The chain recombines TRBV2 with TRBJ2-1; with no DNA, the TCRdb D assignment of TRBD1 cannot be verified. This CDR3 is built from 14 residues. CDR1 SNHLY and CDR2 FYNNEI come from the germline V gene.

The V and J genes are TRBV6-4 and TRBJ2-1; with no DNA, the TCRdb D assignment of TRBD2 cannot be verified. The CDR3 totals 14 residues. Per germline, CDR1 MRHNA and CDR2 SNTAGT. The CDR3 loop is CASSESGEYNEQFF.

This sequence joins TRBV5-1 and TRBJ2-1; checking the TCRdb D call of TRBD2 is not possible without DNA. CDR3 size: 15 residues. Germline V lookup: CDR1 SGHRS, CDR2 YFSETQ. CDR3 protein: CASSWKASGHNEQFF.

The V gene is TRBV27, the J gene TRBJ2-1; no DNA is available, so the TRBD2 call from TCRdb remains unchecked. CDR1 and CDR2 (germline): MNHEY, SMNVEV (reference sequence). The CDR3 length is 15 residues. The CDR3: CASAETSVSYNEQFF.

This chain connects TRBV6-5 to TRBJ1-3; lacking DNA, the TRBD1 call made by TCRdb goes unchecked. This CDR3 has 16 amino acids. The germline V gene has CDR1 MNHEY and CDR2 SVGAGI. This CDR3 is CASSYSAGAIGNTIYF.

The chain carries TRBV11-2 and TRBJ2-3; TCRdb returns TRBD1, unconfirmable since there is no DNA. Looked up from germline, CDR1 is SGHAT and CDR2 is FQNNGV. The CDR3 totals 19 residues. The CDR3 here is CASSFPLDRGRFLSDTQYF.

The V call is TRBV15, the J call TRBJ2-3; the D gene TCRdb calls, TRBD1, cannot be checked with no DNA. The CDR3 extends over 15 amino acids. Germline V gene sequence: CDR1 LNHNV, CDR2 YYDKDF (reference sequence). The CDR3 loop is CATSGGQGATDTQYF.

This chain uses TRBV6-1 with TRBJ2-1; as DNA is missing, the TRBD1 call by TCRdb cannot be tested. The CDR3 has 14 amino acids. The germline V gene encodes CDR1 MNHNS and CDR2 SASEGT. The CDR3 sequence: CASNRDEAYNEQFF.

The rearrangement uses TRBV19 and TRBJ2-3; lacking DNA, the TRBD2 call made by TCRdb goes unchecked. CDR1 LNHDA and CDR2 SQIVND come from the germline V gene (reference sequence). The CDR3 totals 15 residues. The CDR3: CASDRGLEGSDTQYF.

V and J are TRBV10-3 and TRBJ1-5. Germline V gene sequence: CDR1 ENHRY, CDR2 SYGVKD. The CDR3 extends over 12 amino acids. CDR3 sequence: CAISGWNQPQHF.

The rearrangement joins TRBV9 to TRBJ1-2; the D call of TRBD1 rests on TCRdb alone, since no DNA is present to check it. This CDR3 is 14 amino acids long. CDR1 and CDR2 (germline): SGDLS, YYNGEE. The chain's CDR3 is CASSAQGGYYGYTF.

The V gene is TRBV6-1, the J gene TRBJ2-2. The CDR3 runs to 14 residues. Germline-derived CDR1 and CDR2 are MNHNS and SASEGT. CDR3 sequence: CASSESPDTGELFF.

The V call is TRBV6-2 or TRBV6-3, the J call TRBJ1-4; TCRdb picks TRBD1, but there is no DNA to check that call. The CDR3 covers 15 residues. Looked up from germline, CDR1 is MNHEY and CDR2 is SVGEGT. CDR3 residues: CASSYGSREVEKLFF.

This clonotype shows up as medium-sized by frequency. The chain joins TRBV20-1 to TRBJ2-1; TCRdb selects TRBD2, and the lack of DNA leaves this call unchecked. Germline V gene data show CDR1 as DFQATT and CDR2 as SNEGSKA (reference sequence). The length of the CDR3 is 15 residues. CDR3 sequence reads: CSAITGTSSYNEQFF.